This paragraph reports one T cell receptor beta chain. In the study's own analysis: Quantification of nucleated cells was approximated via reference gene primer amplification. The table came from immunoSEQ multiplex PCR; TCRdb's copy has only in-frame clones and leaves some out. V, J and clone size reflect that table, while D and trimming were determined from the DNA. Here the sample spans roughly 88,000 clones, 80% to 95% being singletons. CDR1 and CDR2 from the germline V gene are MNHEY and SMNVEV (reference sequence). There are 11 residues in the CDR3. This sample was included in a study of blood T cell repertoires in COVID-19. About the study: There were acute and convalescent COVID-19 samples, and they came from the United States, Italy and Spain. From T cells, B-cell-depleted T cells, or PBMCs came the material, which was cDNA or gDNA.

This sequence originates from a woman aged 45-59 years in a cohort sampled during active COVID-19. Material for sequencing was peripheral blood. The chain is built from TRBV27 and TRBJ2-7; 7 nucleotides match TRBD1. CDR3 sequence reads: CATGNPYEQYF. The DNA for the CDR3 is TGTGCGACAGGGAATCCCTACGAGCAGTACTTC.